The rows below give T cell receptor beta chains drawn from one sample of a study of blood T cells in healthy people across ages. TCRdb independently ran MiXCR on the 5' RACE reads; one entry per CDR3 protein. The sample has 800,000 or so distinct CDR3 sequences; more than 20% are singletons. Separately, the same data were catalogued under a study of T cells of mothers and their children.

Material: blood. These receptors were collected from a boy aged 5-17 years in good health. CDR3s include the opening cysteine and the closing phenylalanine or tryptophan. A D gene is named only where the DNA matches it firmly. The size entry is marked missing in some rows and otherwise reads once, few, many or a size class.

v_gene	abundance	d_gene	j_gene	CDR3nt	CDR3aa
TRBV20-1	few	NA	TRBJ1-4	TGCAGTGCTAGAGGTGGGGGAGCCCGAGGAAAACTGTTTTTT	CSARGGGARGKLFF
TRBV24-1	few	TRBD1	TRBJ2-7	TGTGCCACCAGTGACTCGACCGGGACAGCCCTCTACGAGCAGTACTTC	CATSDSTGTALYEQYF
TRBV18	NA	TRBD1	TRBJ2-2	TGTGCCAGCTCACCCCAGGGGGCACACACCGGGGAGCTGTTTTTT	CASSPQGAHTGELFF
TRBV28	NA	NA	TRBJ2-7	TGTGCCAGCAGCCCACTGGGCGGAGGTGAGGACGAGCAGTACTTC	CASSPLGGGEDEQYF
TRBV4-3	NA	NA	TRBJ2-5	TGCGCCAGCAGCCAAGATACCGGAAAAGAGACCCAGTACTTC	CASSQDTGKETQYF
TRBV19	NA	NA	TRBJ2-1	TGTGCCAGTAGTATCATGAATGAGCAGTTCTTC	CASSIMNEQFF
TRBV10-3	few	TRBD2	TRBJ2-5	TGTGCCATCAGTGGGCTAGCGGACCAAGAGACCCAGTACTTC	CAISGLADQETQYF
TRBV20-1	few	NA	TRBJ1-1	TGCAGTGCTAGAGATGAGAATACAGGTAGGAACACTGAAGCTTTCTTT	CSARDENTGRNTEAFF
TRBV28	NA	NA	TRBJ2-7	TGTGCCAGCAGTTTGGCCGGGACCGAGCAGTACTTC	CASSLAGTEQYF
TRBV4-1	NA	NA	TRBJ2-4	TGCGCCAGCAGCCAAGAGGATTATCTAGGAAACATTCAGTACTTC	CASSQEDYLGNIQYF
TRBV28	few	TRBD2	TRBJ2-1	TGTGCCAGCCCCCTAACTAGCGGGAGAAGCAATGAGCAGTTCTTC	CASPLTSGRSNEQFF
TRBV4-1	few	NA	TRBJ2-5	TGCGCCAGCAGCCGCCAACAGAGACCCCAAGAGACCCAGTACTTC	CASSRQQRPQETQYF
TRBV4-3	NA	NA	TRBJ1-3	TGCGCCAGCAGCCAAGTGAGAAACTCTGGAAACACCATATATTTT	CASSQVRNSGNTIYF
TRBV24-1	NA	NA	TRBJ1-2	TGTGCCACCAGTGATTCGGGACGGATCTATGGCTACACCTTC	CATSDSGRIYGYTF
TRBV2	NA	NA	TRBJ2-1	TGTGCCAGCAGTGACTTAGGGTATGAGCAGTTCTTC	CASSDLGYEQFF
TRBV7-2	few	NA	TRBJ2-1	TGTGCCAGCACCAGCGATGAACAGTTCTTC	CASTSDEQFF
TRBV27	few	TRBD1	TRBJ2-7	TGTGCCAGCAGTTTAGGGACAGGGCTCGAGCAGTACTTC	CASSLGTGLEQYF
TRBV5-4	few	NA	TRBJ1-1	TGTGCCAGCAGCCCGGTAGGGCCTAGGGGAGGAACTGAAGCTTTCTTT	CASSPVGPRGGTEAFF
TRBV7-3	NA	TRBD1	TRBJ1-1	TGTGCCAGCAGCTCCTCGACAGGGGGGAACACTGAAGCTTTCTTT	CASSSSTGGNTEAFF
TRBV20-1	few	NA	TRBJ1-4	TGCAGTGCTAGAGCCCTGGGCCAGGAAAAACTGTTTTTT	CSARALGQEKLFF
TRBV4-3	few	NA	TRBJ2-5	TGCGCCAGCAGCCAAGATTGGGGGGAGTGGGGAGAGACCCAGTACTTC	CASSQDWGEWGETQYF
TRBV9	NA	NA	TRBJ2-2	TGTGCCAGCAGCGTAGTTGCGAAAGGGAACACCGGGGAGCTGTTTTTT	CASSVVAKGNTGELFF
TRBV30	NA	NA	TRBJ1-2	TGTGCCTGTCCCAGGCGCAGGGATCCTCCCGGCTACACCTTC	CACPRRRDPPGYTF
TRBV7-9	NA	NA	TRBJ2-7	TGTGCCAGTAGTATCGCTCAGGGGAGGTCCTACGAGCAGTACTTC	CASSIAQGRSYEQYF
TRBV5-1	NA	TRBD1	TRBJ2-2	TGCGCCGGAGGCCCCGGGACAGGGAGCAGGGCCGGGGAGCTGTTTTTT	CAGGPGTGSRAGELFF
TRBV7-7	few	NA	TRBJ1-4	TGTGCTAGCAGCTTAGGGTCCGGCAGCCCTAATGAAAAACTGTTTTTT	CASSLGSGSPNEKLFF
TRBV7-2	NA	NA	TRBJ2-2	TGTGCCAGCAGCTTAGACCTAGATAACACCGGGGAGCTGTTTTTT	CASSLDLDNTGELFF
TRBV27	NA	TRBD1	TRBJ2-3	TGTGCCAGCAGTTTTTCGGACAGGGGGGTTCCAGATACGCAGTATTTT	CASSFSDRGVPDTQYF
TRBV29-1	NA	NA	TRBJ2-5	TGCAGCGTTGTGCTGGCCTTGGGGGAGACCCACTACTTC	CSVVLALGETHYF
TRBV2	NA	NA	TRBJ2-7	TGTGCCAGCATGACCGAGGACGGTCCTGTCTACGAGCAGTACTTC	CASMTEDGPVYEQYF